Below are 30 T cell receptor beta chains sequenced from a single sample in a study of shared clonotypes between healthy human individuals. The repertoire was sequenced with immunoSEQ multiplex PCR; TCRdb's copy has only in-frame clones and lacks some. The sample yields 450,000 to 700,000 clones, over 95% seen once. Naive CD8 cells comprised CD45RO-negative, CCR7-positively selected cells, excluding terminally differentiated effector memory CD45RA+ cells. The specimen was naive CD8+ T cells sorted from blood. These receptors were obtained from a woman younger than 45 in good health.

Only one count was recorded for this clone. The V and J genes are TRBV7-2 and TRBJ2-2; D call uncertain. This CDR3 is 15 amino acids long. Trimming removed 5 bases at V and 2 bases at J, with 12 bases between. Germline lookup yields CDR1 SGHTA and CDR2 FQGNSA. CDR3 in amino acids: CASSGMGFNTGELFF. CDR3 nucleotide sequence: TGTGCCAGCAGCGGGATGGGATTTAACACCGGGGAGCTGTTTTTT.

This clone was observed once. The chain has TRBV19 and TRBJ1-2; D unresolved. CDR1 and CDR2 from the germline V gene are LNHDA and SQIVND (reference sequence). This CDR3 comprises 9 residues. The CDR3 loop is CKGNYGYTF. CDR3 nucleotide sequence: TGTAAGGGTAACTATGGCTACACCTTC.

DNA of the CDR3: TGTGCCAGCAGGGCGGGGACAGGGGCCCACGAGCAGTACTTC. Translation gives CASRAGTGAHEQYF. This chain joins TRBV5-6 and TRBJ2-7, with 10 bases lining up with TRBD1. J lost 5 bases, V lost 5 bases, and 7 bases had no gene match. Per germline, CDR1 SGHDT and CDR2 YYEEEE. This CDR3 is built from 14 residues.

The chain couples TRBV27 to TRBJ2-7, with D tentatively TRBD1 (6 bases). Germline loops: CDR1 MNHEY, CDR2 SMNVEV (reference sequence). Trimming removed 3 bases at V and 1 base at J, with 13 bases between. The CDR3 has 15 residues. The CDR3 is CASSFGRGRSYEQYF. The DNA for the CDR3 is TGTGCCAGCAGTTTCGGCAGGGGACGGTCCTACGAGCAGTACTTC.

V gene TRBV19 combines with J gene TRBJ2-2; perhaps TRBD2 as D (6 bases). CDR3 length equals 15 residues. V lost 5 bases and J lost 4, with 14 bases in between. Germline lookup yields CDR1 LNHDA and CDR2 SQIVND (reference sequence). The CDR3 coding sequence is TGTGCCAGTAGTCAACTAGCTTCCCGCACCGGGGAGCTGTTTTTT. Its translation is CASSQLASRTGELFF.

The rearrangement uses TRBV2 and TRBJ2-3; D gene uncertain. CDR3 length equals 15 residues. CDR1 is SNHLY and CDR2 is FYNNEI in the germline V gene. The V end was cut by 5 bases, the J end by 2 bases, with 14 bases between. For the CDR3, the DNA is TGTGCCAGCAGTCGAACCCGTAGGAACACAGATACGCAGTATTTT. Amino acids: CASSRTRRNTDTQYF.

The CDR3 here is CASSRTSARGELFF. CDR3 DNA sequence: TGTGCCAGCAGCCGGACTAGCGCTCGGGGGGAGCTGTTTTTT. The gene calls are TRBV7-8 and TRBJ2-2, with 9 bases identical to TRBD2. Trimming removed 5 bases from V and 8 bases from J; junction bases left unmatched: 6. The CDR3 is made up of 14 amino acids. The V gene's germline CDR1 is SGHVS and CDR2 FQNEAQ. Using reference TRBV7-8 and TRBJ2-2 for the parts outside the CDR3, the full variable domain is GAGVSQSPRYKVAKRGQDVALRCDPISGHVSLFWYQQALGQGPEFLTYFQNEAQLDKSGLPSDRFFAERPEGSVSTLKIQRTQQEDSAVYLCASSRTSARGELFFGEGSRLTVL.

The chain uses TRBV5-6 and TRBJ2-7, with 9 positions matching TRBD1. There are 18 residues in the CDR3. The J segment lost 5 bases and the V segment lost 5 bases, leaving 20 bases of the junction unmatched. Germline V gene lookup returns CDR1 SGHDT and CDR2 YYEEEE. CDR3 DNA sequence: TGTGCCAGCAGTTTCTCTACTATGGACAGGGGTGAGATTAACGAGCAGTACTTC. Amino acid sequence: CASSFSTMDRGEINEQYF.

The chain combines TRBV7-8 with TRBJ2-1; D remains unclear. Germline lookup yields CDR1 SGHVS and CDR2 FQNEAQ. V dropped 5 bases and J dropped 0 bases, with 11 bases sitting between them. CDR3 length: 15 amino acids. In DNA form, the CDR3 reads TGTGCCAGCAGCCCAGAGGCCGCCTCCTACAATGAGCAGTTCTTC. This translates into CASSPEAASYNEQFF.

J is TRBJ2-5 and V is TRBV27; 8 nucleotides align to TRBD1. V shed 5 bases and J 5 bases; nucleotides not matched to a gene: 7. This CDR3 is built from 14 residues. Per germline, CDR1 MNHEY and CDR2 SMNVEV (reference sequence). CDR3 sequence reads: CASSTLTGAETQYF. The CDR3 DNA is TGTGCCAGCAGTACCCTGACAGGGGCCGAGACCCAGTACTTC.

The rearrangement links TRBV5-5 to TRBJ1-2; no clear D gene. The CDR3 extends over 14 amino acids. V lost 2 bases and J lost 6, with 14 bases in between. Germline V gives CDR1 SGHKS, CDR2 YYEKEE (reference sequence). CDR3 loop: CASSLWSQKDGYTF. The CDR3 nucleotides are TGTGCCAGCAGCTTATGGTCCCAGAAGGATGGCTACACCTTC.

This rearrangement joins TRBV5-1 to TRBJ2-6; 12 positions match TRBD2. Trimming cost V 3 bases and J 0 bases; bases outside gene matches: 7. Germline V lookup: CDR1 SGHRS, CDR2 YFSETQ. This CDR3 has 19 residues. The DNA for the CDR3 is TGCGCCAGCAGCTCGCCGGGACTAGCGGGCCCCTCTGGGGCCAACGTCCTGACTTTC. Translated, it gives CASSSPGLAGPSGANVLTF.

V usage is TRBV2 and J usage is TRBJ2-7; perhaps TRBD2 as D (6 bases). The germline V gene encodes CDR1 SNHLY and CDR2 FYNNEI. Deletions cut 8 bases from V and 4 bases from J, with 12 bases between. CDR3 length: 12 residues. CDR3 DNA sequence: TGTGCCAGCGGGGGAGGCGGATACGAGCAGTACTTC. Its protein is CASGGGGYEQYF.

The chain combines TRBV4-2 with TRBJ2-1; a possible D gene is TRBD2 (5 bases). Trimming pared 4 bases from V and 6 bases from J, leaving 13 bases between. The CDR3 covers 14 residues. CDR1 and CDR2 from the germline V gene are LGHNA and YNFKEQ. The CDR3 DNA reads as TGTGCCAGCAGCCCCACGAGGGTGGCCAATGAGCAGTTCTTC. This gives the protein CASSPTRVANEQFF.

The chain employs TRBV27 and TRBJ2-1; the D is unclear. The germline V and J ends were trimmed by 2 bases and 3 bases, with 11 bases remaining between them. This CDR3 has 15 residues. Germline CDR1 MNHEY, CDR2 SMNVEV (reference sequence). The CDR3 DNA reads TGTGCCAGCAGTTTAAGCCCTCTTGTCTACAATGAGCAGTTCTTC. Amino acid sequence: CASSLSPLVYNEQFF.

The chain recombines TRBV27 with TRBJ2-5; TRBD1 is a possible D gene (6 bases). Trimming removed 0 bases at V and 5 bases at J, with 16 bases between. Germline assignment: CDR1 MNHEY and CDR2 SMNVEV (reference sequence). The CDR3 has 16 amino acids. The CDR3 nucleotides are TGTGCCAGCAGTTTATCATTCAGGGGCCCGCGGGAGACCCAGTACTTC. It translates to CASSLSFRGPRETQYF.

CDR3 DNA sequence: TGTGCCAGCAGTTTATCTGTTGGGAGGGCCACGTATACGCAGTATTTT. This sequence encodes CASSLSVGRATYTQYF. The chain has TRBV27 and TRBJ2-3; 7 bases are a match to TRBD2. Germline trimming cut 0 bases from V and 7 bases from J; bases unmatched to any gene: 10. This CDR3 has 16 amino acids. CDR1 is MNHEY and CDR2 is SMNVEV in the germline V gene (reference sequence).

The chain combines TRBV13 with TRBJ2-3; possibly TRBD1 for D (6 bases). The CDR3 has 15 amino acids. The germline V gene encodes CDR1 PRHDT and CDR2 FYEKMQ (reference sequence). V shed 5 bases and J shed 2 bases, with 14 bases lying between them. CDR3 DNA sequence: TGTGCCAGCAGCGGACGGGACAAAAACACAGATACGCAGTATTTT. It encodes CASSGRDKNTDTQYF.

This chain links TRBV28 with TRBJ1-1, with 9 bases fitting TRBD1. Losses at the gene ends were 4 bases for V and 5 bases for J; bases not matched to a gene: 5. CDR3 length: 14 residues. The germline V gene encodes CDR1 MDHEN and CDR2 SYDVKM. CDR3 amino acids: CASSSDRGGTEAFF. The CDR3 DNA sequence: TGTGCCAGCAGTTCGGACAGGGGAGGGACTGAAGCTTTCTTT.

This sequence joins TRBV27 and TRBJ2-7; 8 bases align to TRBD2. The germline V gene encodes CDR1 MNHEY and CDR2 SMNVEV (reference sequence). The CDR3 is made up of 15 amino acids. J lost 5 bases, V lost 3 bases, and 9 bases had no gene match. As DNA, the CDR3 is TGTGCCAGCAGTTTGACGGGGGGGGCGGGGGACGAGCAGTACTTC. As protein: CASSLTGGAGDEQYF.

The rearrangement uses TRBV27 and TRBJ2-7; D unresolved. V dropped 6 bases and J dropped 2 bases, with 8 bases sitting between them. The CDR3 sequence is 12 residues long. Germline-derived CDR1 and CDR2 are MNHEY and SMNVEV (reference sequence). CDR3 nucleotide sequence: TGTGCCAGCAGAGACCCCACCTACGAGCAGTACTTC. This codes for CASRDPTYEQYF.

This clone was counted a single time. Other DNA sequences in the sample encode the same CDR3. The chain has TRBV27 and TRBJ2-2; D remains ambiguous. The CDR3 spans 12 residues. Trimming removed 3 bases at V and 4 bases at J, with 3 bases between. Germline values: CDR1 MNHEY, CDR2 SMNVEV (reference sequence). The CDR3 here is CASSLPTGELFF. The CDR3 region has the DNA TGTGCCAGCAGTTTGCCCACCGGGGAGCTGTTTTTT.

In regard to this clone: This sample also contains other DNA sequences that code for the same CDR3. The CDR3: CASSEGGSDTQYF. The CDR3, as DNA: TGTGCCAGCAGTGAAGGCGGATCAGATACGCAGTATTTT. The chain is built from TRBV2 and TRBJ2-3; unclear D gene. Trimming left V 1 base short and J 4 bases short, with 6 bases between. The germline CDR1 and CDR2 sequences are SNHLY and FYNNEI. The CDR3 has 13 residues.

V is TRBV12-5 and J is TRBJ2-1; D is unclear. Germline V gene lookup returns CDR1 LGHNT and CDR2 FRNRAP. CDR3 size: 12 residues. V lost 3 bases and J lost 10, with 10 bases in between. DNA of the CDR3: TGTGCTAGTGGTTTCTCCTCCGAGGAGCAGTTCTTC. Its translation is CASGFSSEEQFF. Full variable domain (rest looked up from reference TRBV12-5 and TRBJ2-1): DARVTQTPRHKVTEMGQEVTMRCQPILGHNTVFWYRQTMMQGLELLAYFRNRAPLDDSGMPKDRFSAEMPDATLATLKIQPSEPRDSAVYFCASGFSSEEQFFGPGTRLTVL.

The rearrangement links TRBV13 to TRBJ2-1, with D possibly called TRBD1 or TRBD2 (6 bases each). Germline values: CDR1 PRHDT, CDR2 FYEKMQ (reference sequence). V lost 5 bases, J lost 3 bases, and 14 bases lay in between. This CDR3 has 15 residues. CDR3 loop: CASSPNREDYNEQFF. The CDR3 bases are TGTGCCAGCAGCCCAAACAGGGAGGACTACAATGAGCAGTTCTTC. The complete variable domain, with remaining parts taken from reference TRBV13 and TRBJ2-1, reads AAGVIQSPRHLIKEKRETATLKCYPIPRHDTVYWYQQGPGQDPQFLISFYEKMQSDKGSIPDRFSAQQFSDYHSELNMSSLELGDSALYFCASSPNREDYNEQFFGPGTRLTVL.

J is TRBJ2-7 and V is TRBV10-1; D is ambiguous. Germline CDR1 reads WNHNN; CDR2 reads SYGVQD (reference sequence). CDR3 length: 13 amino acids. V was shortened by 4 bases and J by 0 bases, with 7 bases between the two germline ends. The CDR3 region has the DNA TGCGCCAGCAGTGTAGGACCCTCCTACGAGCAGTACTTC. Translating it yields CASSVGPSYEQYF.

This clone was detected only once. V is TRBV28 and J is TRBJ2-3; a possible D gene is TRBD2 (6 bases). This CDR3 has 14 amino acids. Germline CDR1 reads MDHEN; CDR2 reads SYDVKM. The V end was cut by 6 bases, the J end by 2 bases, with 12 bases between. DNA of the CDR3: TGTGCCAGCAGAAACCCGGGGGTCACAGATACGCAGTATTTT. Encoded protein: CASRNPGVTDTQYF. The entire variable domain, with the rest obtained from reference TRBV28 and TRBJ2-3, is as follows: DVKVTQSSRYLVKRTGEKVFLECVQDMDHENMFWYRQDPGLGLRLIYFSYDVKMKEKGDIPEGYSVSREKKERFSLILESASTNQTSMYLCASRNPGVTDTQYFGPGTRLTVL.

On this clone itself: Within the sample, other DNA sequences also encode this same CDR3. The DNA of the CDR3 is TGTGCCAGCAGCCTTGACGGATACAATGAGCAGTTCTTC. This sequence encodes CASSLDGYNEQFF. The chain joins TRBV27 to TRBJ2-1; D call uncertain. Trimming cost V 6 bases and J 4 bases, with 10 bases left between them. Germline V gene lookup returns CDR1 MNHEY and CDR2 SMNVEV (reference sequence). This CDR3 comprises 13 residues.

The chain employs TRBV9 and TRBJ1-1; D may be TRBD1 (5 bases). Trimming took off 7 bases at V and 1 base at J, with 11 bases between the two ends. This CDR3 is 13 amino acids long. Germline V gene lookup returns CDR1 SGDLS and CDR2 YYNGEE. The CDR3: CASRGGGNTEAFF. The DNA for the CDR3 is TGTGCCAGCCGGGGTGGGGGGAACACTGAAGCTTTCTTT.

V and J are TRBV4-2 and TRBJ1-2; possibly TRBD1 for D (5 bases). The CDR3 has 16 amino acids. Trimming pared 0 bases from V and 4 bases from J, leaving 15 bases between. Germline CDR1 and CDR2: LGHNA and YNFKEQ. CDR3 in amino acids: CASSQESRGGSYGYTF. Written as DNA, the CDR3 is TGTGCCAGCAGCCAAGAGAGCCGTGGGGGATCCTATGGCTACACCTTC.